This T cell receptor beta chain is drawn from a study of cytotoxic CD8 clonotypes in ibrutinib-treated CLL. This clone was seen more than once but under ten times. Germline assignment: CDR1 MNHEY and CDR2 SVGAGI. The CDR3 has 14 residues. Trimming took off 6 bases at V and 6 bases at J, with 14 bases between the two ends. Using immunoSEQ multiplex PCR, the repertoire was profiled, and TCRdb retains in-frame clones only, with some absent. Of 150,000 to 250,000 clones listed, over 60% were seen once; the top ten hold around an eighth. The clonotype was recovered from a human donor with chronic lymphocytic leukemia. The chain employs TRBV6-5 and TRBJ1-4; D is perhaps TRBD1 (5 bases). The sequencing here drew on PBMCs, taken after 24 months of ibrutinib treatment. CDR3 sequence reads: CASRASGVDEKLFF. As DNA, the CDR3 is TGTGCCAGCAGAGCTTCGGGGGTTGATGAAAAACTGTTTTTT.